A single sample is the source of the 31 T cell receptor beta chains below, sequenced in a study of shared clonotypes between healthy human individuals. TCRdb's copy holds only in-frame clones and misses some; the assay was immunoSEQ multiplex PCR. The sample yields approximately 1.5 million clones, approximately 98% seen once. What was sequenced was naive CD4+ T cells sorted from blood. This sample's subset: CD45RA+ positively selected. The source of these receptors is a man aged 30 to 39 in good health.

This sequence joins TRBV28 and TRBJ1-5, with no clear D. Looked up from germline, CDR1 is MDHEN and CDR2 is SYDVKM. The CDR3 contains 17 residues. Between the trimmed V and J ends, which lost 1 base and 3 bases, there was a span of 16 bases. CDR3 coding DNA: TGTGCCAGCAGTTTATTTTCTCACGGCAGACCCAATCAGCCCCAGCATTTT. Protein: CASSLFSHGRPNQPQHF.

The chain employs TRBV28 and TRBJ2-7; 10 bases align to TRBD2. The trim removed 6 bases at V and 7 bases at J, leaving 9 bases unmatched. Germline V gene sequence: CDR1 MDHEN, CDR2 SYDVKM. This CDR3 has 14 amino acids. The CDR3: CASSPSGRVWEQYF. For the CDR3, the DNA is TGTGCCAGCAGCCCGAGCGGGAGGGTGTGGGAGCAGTACTTC.

V gene TRBV13 combines with J gene TRBJ1-5; TRBD1 aligns across 11 bases. CDR3 size: 15 residues. J was trimmed by 5 bases and V by 3 bases; bases with no gene match: 3. The germline CDR1 and CDR2 sequences are PRHDT and FYEKMQ (reference sequence). In DNA form, the CDR3 reads TGTGCCAGCAGCTTTGGACAGGGGGCCCATCAGCCCCAGCATTTT. It codes for CASSFGQGAHQPQHF.

The chain couples TRBV28 to TRBJ2-2; D is unclear. The CDR3 loop spans 17 amino acids. V was clipped by 2 bases and J by 4 bases, with 17 bases between them. Germline CDR1 reads MDHEN; CDR2 reads SYDVKM. CDR3 in amino acids: CASSLRALRVGTGELFF. The CDR3 DNA is TGTGCCAGCAGTTTACGCGCCCTTAGGGTCGGCACCGGGGAGCTGTTTTTT. Full variable domain (rest looked up from reference TRBV28 and TRBJ2-2): DVKVTQSSRYLVKRTGEKVFLECVQDMDHENMFWYRQDPGLGLRLIYFSYDVKMKEKGDIPEGYSVSREKKERFSLILESASTNQTSMYLCASSLRALRVGTGELFFGEGSRLTVL.

V is TRBV11-2 and J is TRBJ2-7; 8 nucleotides match TRBD2. The junction had 11 bases not matched to a gene; V was cut back by 4 bases and J by 3 bases. The CDR3 contains 16 residues. The germline V gene has CDR1 SGHAT and CDR2 FQNNGV. This CDR3 is CASSYGGASGLYEQYF. CDR3 DNA: TGTGCCAGCAGCTACGGGGGGGCTAGCGGGCTCTACGAGCAGTACTTC.

The chain combines TRBV18 with TRBJ1-1, with TRBD1 as a possible D gene (6 bases). V dropped 4 bases and J dropped 0 bases, with 27 bases sitting between them. Germline CDR1 and CDR2: KGHSH and LQKENI. CDR3 length equals 20 residues. The DNA for the CDR3 is TGTGCCAGCTCACTACGGGCCAGGGGAGAGAATCCTCGCATGAACACTGAAGCTTTCTTT. Amino acid sequence: CASSLRARGENPRMNTEAFF.

The V gene is TRBV28, the J gene TRBJ2-1; no firm D call. With 5 bases removed from V and 12 bases from J, the gap between germline ends came to 11 bases. Germline V lookup: CDR1 MDHEN, CDR2 SYDVKM. The CDR3 spans 11 residues. CDR3 DNA sequence: TGTGCCAGCAGTCCAGGTTCGTGGCAGTTCTTC. Translating gives CASSPGSWQFF.

V usage is TRBV4-3 and J usage is TRBJ1-4; TRBD1 matches at 9 bases. The V gene's germline CDR1 is LGHNA and CDR2 YSLEER. The V and J ends lost 5 bases and 8 bases, in that order; junction bases with no gene match: 9. The CDR3 is 15 residues long. Written as DNA, the CDR3 is TGCGCCAGCAGCGCACGGGACAGGGTTGAGGAAAAACTGTTTTTT. It specifies CASSARDRVEEKLFF.

The chain recombines TRBV5-4 with TRBJ2-4, with D uncertain. The CDR3 has 16 amino acids. Per the germline V gene, CDR1 is SGHNT and CDR2 is YYREEE (reference sequence). V was trimmed by 4 bases and J by 0 bases, leaving 14 bases between them. CDR3 amino acids: CASSTTPDPAKNIQYF. The CDR3 DNA sequence: TGTGCCAGCAGCACAACGCCAGATCCAGCCAAAAACATTCAGTACTTC. Supplemented by reference TRBV5-4 and TRBJ2-4, the full variable domain reads ETGVTQSPTHLIKTRGQQVTLRCSSQSGHNTVSWYQQALGQGPQFIFQYYREEENGRGNFPPRFSGLQFPNYSSELNVNALELDDSALYLCASSTTPDPAKNIQYFGAGTRLSVL.

The chain recombines TRBV30 with TRBJ2-7; 12 nucleotides align to TRBD2. This CDR3 has 15 amino acids. From germline, CDR1 is GTSNPN and CDR2 SVGIG (reference sequence). The J segment lost 0 bases and the V segment lost 5 bases, leaving 5 bases of the junction unmatched. CDR3: CAWSGLAGLSYEQYF. DNA of the CDR3: TGTGCCTGGTCGGGACTAGCGGGCCTCTCCTACGAGCAGTACTTC. The full variable domain, rest sourced from reference TRBV30 and TRBJ2-7, is SQTIHQWPATLVQPVGSPLSLECTVEGTSNPNLYWYRQAAGRGLQLLFYSVGIGQISSEVPQNLSASRPQDRQFILSSKKLLLSDSGFYLCAWSGLAGLSYEQYFGPGTRLTVT.

The chain joins TRBV9 to TRBJ2-1, with TRBD1 identical over 7 bases. Germline V gives CDR1 SGDLS, CDR2 YYNGEE. The J segment lost 3 bases and the V segment lost 0 bases, leaving 9 bases of the junction unmatched. CDR3 length: 17 amino acids. The CDR3 DNA sequence: TGTGCCAGCAGCGTAGCTGTTGGGGCAGGGGGCTACAATGAGCAGTTCTTC. It translates to CASSVAVGAGGYNEQFF.

V is TRBV27 and J is TRBJ2-7, with D perhaps TRBD2 (6 bases). Trimming stripped 2 bases from V and 0 bases from J, with 11 bases between. The length of the CDR3 is 15 residues. CDR1 and CDR2 from the germline V gene are MNHEY and SMNVEV (reference sequence). This CDR3 reads CASSLTAGSSYEQYF. The CDR3 bases are TGTGCCAGCAGTTTAACGGCGGGAAGCTCCTACGAGCAGTACTTC.

This chain uses TRBV10-3 with TRBJ2-5, with unresolved D. Germline V CDR1 and CDR2: ENHRY, SYGVKD. The CDR3 consists of 12 residues. The V end lost 11 bases, the J end lost 4 bases, and 14 bases lay between the germline ends. Here the CDR3 reads CAPYFGRETQYF. CDR3 DNA: TGTGCCCCCTACTTCGGTCGAGAGACCCAGTACTTC.

J is TRBJ2-2 and V is TRBV19; tentative D call: TRBD2 (7 bases). The V end lost 5 bases, the J end lost 2 bases, and 15 bases lay between the germline ends. CDR1 and CDR2 from the germline V gene are LNHDA and SQIVND (reference sequence). This CDR3 comprises 16 residues. The CDR3 DNA reads as TGTGCCAGTAGTCACCCGAGGGGGGGAAACACCGGGGAGCTGTTTTTT. Translating it yields CASSHPRGGNTGELFF.

The rearrangement links TRBV6-6 to TRBJ1-3; tentative D call: TRBD1 (5 bases). The V end was cut by 5 bases, the J end by 7 bases, with 12 bases between. The germline V gene encodes CDR1 MNHNY and CDR2 SVGAGI (reference sequence). CDR3 length: 13 amino acids. In DNA form, the CDR3 reads TGTGCCAGCAGTAAGCAGGGTTGGAACACCATATATTTT. This gives the protein CASSKQGWNTIYF.

This rearrangement joins TRBV28 to TRBJ2-3, with 14 bases aligning to TRBD2. Germline V gene sequence: CDR1 MDHEN, CDR2 SYDVKM. This CDR3 is built from 20 residues. V gave up 7 bases and J gave up 3 bases; unmatched junction bases: 18. CDR3 protein: CASTAGGLWTSGRMTDTQYF. For the CDR3, the DNA is TGTGCCAGCACCGCCGGCGGGCTATGGACTAGCGGGAGGATGACAGATACGCAGTATTTT. The full variable domain, with the rest looked up from reference TRBV28 and TRBJ2-3, is DVKVTQSSRYLVKRTGEKVFLECVQDMDHENMFWYRQDPGLGLRLIYFSYDVKMKEKGDIPEGYSVSREKKERFSLILESASTNQTSMYLCASTAGGLWTSGRMTDTQYFGPGTRLTVL.

The chain is built from TRBV5-1 and TRBJ2-1; 9 bases are a match to TRBD2. The V segment lost 0 bases and the J segment 6 bases; nucleotides outside the gene matches: 4. Per the germline V gene, CDR1 is SGHRS and CDR2 is YFSETQ. The CDR3 is 15 amino acids. The CDR3 reads CASSLAIAGANEQFF. For the CDR3, the DNA is TGCGCCAGCAGCTTGGCCATAGCGGGGGCCAATGAGCAGTTCTTC.

V usage is TRBV7-3 and J usage is TRBJ2-7; 9 bases are shared with TRBD2. The CDR3 consists of 18 residues. Germline values: CDR1 SGHTA, CDR2 FQGTGA. V shed 1 base, J shed 2 bases, and the junction held 12 bases outside the gene matches. The CDR3 protein is CASSLIPAISGGTYEQYF. Written as DNA, the CDR3 is TGTGCCAGCAGCTTAATCCCCGCAATTAGCGGGGGTACCTACGAGCAGTACTTC.

This chain uses TRBV29-1 with TRBJ1-5, with TRBD1 matching over 7 bases. J gave up 3 bases and V 6 bases, and 5 bases lay outside the gene matches. Germline assignment: CDR1 SQVTM and CDR2 ANQGSEA. The CDR3 extends over 13 amino acids. The CDR3 DNA reads as TGCAGCGTAAAGACAGGGATCAATCAGCCCCAGCATTTT. It translates to CSVKTGINQPQHF.

The rearrangement uses TRBV28 and TRBJ2-3; 7 nucleotides match TRBD2. V trimming: 5 bases; J trimming: 1 base; junction bases outside the gene matches: 6. The CDR3 has 15 residues. The germline gives CDR1 MDHEN, CDR2 SYDVKM. CDR3 residues: CASSHLAGGTDTQYF. The CDR3 DNA reads TGTGCCAGCAGTCATCTTGCGGGAGGCACAGATACGCAGTATTTT.

The chain combines TRBV28 with TRBJ1-5, with TRBD1 identical over 8 bases. The CDR3 sequence is 13 residues long. V shed 5 bases and J 7 bases; nucleotides not matched to a gene: 4. Germline CDR1 is MDHEN and CDR2 is SYDVKM. The CDR3 spells CASSIRQGQPQHF. The CDR3 DNA is TGTGCCAGCAGTATACGACAGGGGCAGCCCCAGCATTTT.

The rearrangement links TRBV6-5 to TRBJ2-7; possibly TRBD1 for D (6 bases). The CDR3 covers 16 residues. The V end was cut by 3 bases, the J end by 1 base, with 16 bases between. CDR1 is MNHEY and CDR2 is SVGAGI in the germline V gene. The DNA for the CDR3 is TGTGCCAGCAGTTATCGATCGACAGGTGGATCCTACGAGCAGTACTTC. This gives the protein CASSYRSTGGSYEQYF.

This clone was seen just once. The chain couples TRBV5-5 to TRBJ1-4, with D unresolved. Germline CDR1 reads SGHKS; CDR2 reads YYEKEE (reference sequence). This CDR3 has 13 residues. Trimming removed 2 bases at V and 7 bases at J, with 9 bases between. CDR3 in DNA: TGTGCCAGCAGCTTAAACAGAGGTGAAAAACTGTTTTTT. This translates into CASSLNRGEKLFF. The full variable domain, in which reference TRBV5-5 and TRBJ1-4 provide the parts outside the CDR3, is DAGVTQSPTHLIKTRGQQVTLRCSPISGHKSVSWYQQVLGQGPQFIFQYYEKEERGRGNFPDRFSARQFPNYSSELNVNALLLGDSALYLCASSLNRGEKLFFGSGTQLSVL.

The chain uses TRBV4-2 and TRBJ2-7; D unresolved. The CDR3 length is 12 residues. V lost 8 bases to trimming and J lost 0 bases, with 8 bases between them. The germline V gene has CDR1 LGHNA and CDR2 YNFKEQ. This CDR3 is CASSVGSYEQYF. CDR3 DNA: TGTGCCAGCTCGGTGGGCTCCTACGAGCAGTACTTC.

The V gene is TRBV19, the J gene TRBJ1-1, with D unresolved. The V end was cut by 3 bases, the J end by 1 base, with 6 bases between. This CDR3 has 13 amino acids. Germline V gene lookup returns CDR1 LNHDA and CDR2 SQIVND (reference sequence). The CDR3 nucleotides are TGTGCCAGTAGTATTCCCGAGAACACTGAAGCTTTCTTT. Amino acid sequence: CASSIPENTEAFF.

Note on this clone: Other DNA sequences within the sample encode an identical CDR3. This chain joins TRBV6-5 and TRBJ1-3; D is undetermined. Germline V lookup: CDR1 MNHEY, CDR2 SVGAGI. This CDR3 spans 13 amino acids. Trimming stripped 6 bases from V and 0 bases from J, with 6 bases between. The CDR3 region is CASRRNSGNTIYF. CDR3 in DNA: TGTGCCAGCAGGCGAAACTCTGGAAACACCATATATTTT.

This chain joins TRBV30 and TRBJ1-1; the D gene is possibly TRBD1 (6 bases). Germline V gene sequence: CDR1 GTSNPN, CDR2 SVGIG (reference sequence). Trimming stripped 0 bases from V and 5 bases from J, with 10 bases between. The CDR3 contains 13 residues. The CDR3 nucleotides are TGTGCCTGGAGTGTAGGGGGGCGAACTGAAGCTTTCTTT. Amino acid sequence: CAWSVGGRTEAFF.

The V gene is TRBV28, the J gene TRBJ2-7; no clear D gene. The CDR3 is 12 residues long. Germline CDR1 is MDHEN and CDR2 is SYDVKM. Trimming cost V 3 bases and J 2 bases, with 5 bases left between them. CDR3 DNA sequence: TGTGCCAGCAGTTTGATCCCCTACGAGCAGTACTTC. Translating it yields CASSLIPYEQYF.

The J gene is TRBJ2-7, the V gene TRBV7-9, with 8 bases fitting TRBD2. Germline trimming cut 2 bases from V and 5 bases from J; bases unmatched to any gene: 5. The CDR3 covers 14 residues. CDR1 is SEHNR and CDR2 is FQNEAQ in the germline V gene (reference sequence). The CDR3 is CASSLLAGMDEQYF. CDR3 nucleotides: TGTGCCAGCAGCTTACTAGCGGGTATGGACGAGCAGTACTTC.

This CDR3 reads CASSLGRYTDTQYF. In DNA, the CDR3 is TGTGCCAGCAGTTTAGGTCGGTACACAGATACGCAGTATTTT. The rearrangement joins TRBV27 to TRBJ2-3; D remains ambiguous. V was clipped by 2 bases and J by 2 bases, with 8 bases between them. The CDR3 has 14 residues. CDR1 MNHEY and CDR2 SMNVEV come from the germline V gene (reference sequence).

The table lists this clone with a few counts. The gene calls are TRBV5-1 and TRBJ1-5, with 8 bases aligning to TRBD1. The CDR3 is 14 residues long. Germline CDR1 is SGHRS and CDR2 is YFSETQ. Trimming removed 4 bases from V and 5 bases from J; junction bases left unmatched: 5. This CDR3 is CASSPDRVDQPQHF. CDR3 nucleotide sequence: TGCGCCAGCAGCCCGGACAGGGTGGATCAGCCCCAGCATTTT.